The sequence of this TCR beta chain was determined in a study of cytomegalovirus exposure and HLA in healthy donors. Details on this clone: Antigen: not known.

Findings and limits, study-wide: It was 150 to 200 TCR beta chains that were listed as cytomegalovirus-associated. The study dropped some indistinguishable V segments, TRBV6-2 and TRBV6-3 among them. About 90% or about 30% of the time was how often most TCR beta V segments were productive, according to an earlier analysis.

Germline CDR1 SGHRS, CDR2 YFSETQ. Deletions cut 0 bases from V and 8 bases from J, with 12 bases between. The CDR3 spans 15 residues. A multiplex PCR was run with 60 Vbeta primers and 13 Jbeta primers. TCRdb's copy holds only in-frame clones and misses some; the assay was immunoSEQ multiplex PCR. The sample comprises about 190,000 clones, about 86% of which are singletons, and roughly 0.33% rests with the top ten. The origin of this receptor is a woman aged 30 to 39 in good health and CMV-seronegative. The V gene is TRBV5-1, the J gene TRBJ1-6; maybe TRBD1 (6 bases). The specimen was PBMCs. CDR3 DNA sequence: TGCGCCAGCAGCTTGGCGGGACAAGTCTATTCACCCCTCCACTTT. Its translation is CASSLAGQVYSPLHF.